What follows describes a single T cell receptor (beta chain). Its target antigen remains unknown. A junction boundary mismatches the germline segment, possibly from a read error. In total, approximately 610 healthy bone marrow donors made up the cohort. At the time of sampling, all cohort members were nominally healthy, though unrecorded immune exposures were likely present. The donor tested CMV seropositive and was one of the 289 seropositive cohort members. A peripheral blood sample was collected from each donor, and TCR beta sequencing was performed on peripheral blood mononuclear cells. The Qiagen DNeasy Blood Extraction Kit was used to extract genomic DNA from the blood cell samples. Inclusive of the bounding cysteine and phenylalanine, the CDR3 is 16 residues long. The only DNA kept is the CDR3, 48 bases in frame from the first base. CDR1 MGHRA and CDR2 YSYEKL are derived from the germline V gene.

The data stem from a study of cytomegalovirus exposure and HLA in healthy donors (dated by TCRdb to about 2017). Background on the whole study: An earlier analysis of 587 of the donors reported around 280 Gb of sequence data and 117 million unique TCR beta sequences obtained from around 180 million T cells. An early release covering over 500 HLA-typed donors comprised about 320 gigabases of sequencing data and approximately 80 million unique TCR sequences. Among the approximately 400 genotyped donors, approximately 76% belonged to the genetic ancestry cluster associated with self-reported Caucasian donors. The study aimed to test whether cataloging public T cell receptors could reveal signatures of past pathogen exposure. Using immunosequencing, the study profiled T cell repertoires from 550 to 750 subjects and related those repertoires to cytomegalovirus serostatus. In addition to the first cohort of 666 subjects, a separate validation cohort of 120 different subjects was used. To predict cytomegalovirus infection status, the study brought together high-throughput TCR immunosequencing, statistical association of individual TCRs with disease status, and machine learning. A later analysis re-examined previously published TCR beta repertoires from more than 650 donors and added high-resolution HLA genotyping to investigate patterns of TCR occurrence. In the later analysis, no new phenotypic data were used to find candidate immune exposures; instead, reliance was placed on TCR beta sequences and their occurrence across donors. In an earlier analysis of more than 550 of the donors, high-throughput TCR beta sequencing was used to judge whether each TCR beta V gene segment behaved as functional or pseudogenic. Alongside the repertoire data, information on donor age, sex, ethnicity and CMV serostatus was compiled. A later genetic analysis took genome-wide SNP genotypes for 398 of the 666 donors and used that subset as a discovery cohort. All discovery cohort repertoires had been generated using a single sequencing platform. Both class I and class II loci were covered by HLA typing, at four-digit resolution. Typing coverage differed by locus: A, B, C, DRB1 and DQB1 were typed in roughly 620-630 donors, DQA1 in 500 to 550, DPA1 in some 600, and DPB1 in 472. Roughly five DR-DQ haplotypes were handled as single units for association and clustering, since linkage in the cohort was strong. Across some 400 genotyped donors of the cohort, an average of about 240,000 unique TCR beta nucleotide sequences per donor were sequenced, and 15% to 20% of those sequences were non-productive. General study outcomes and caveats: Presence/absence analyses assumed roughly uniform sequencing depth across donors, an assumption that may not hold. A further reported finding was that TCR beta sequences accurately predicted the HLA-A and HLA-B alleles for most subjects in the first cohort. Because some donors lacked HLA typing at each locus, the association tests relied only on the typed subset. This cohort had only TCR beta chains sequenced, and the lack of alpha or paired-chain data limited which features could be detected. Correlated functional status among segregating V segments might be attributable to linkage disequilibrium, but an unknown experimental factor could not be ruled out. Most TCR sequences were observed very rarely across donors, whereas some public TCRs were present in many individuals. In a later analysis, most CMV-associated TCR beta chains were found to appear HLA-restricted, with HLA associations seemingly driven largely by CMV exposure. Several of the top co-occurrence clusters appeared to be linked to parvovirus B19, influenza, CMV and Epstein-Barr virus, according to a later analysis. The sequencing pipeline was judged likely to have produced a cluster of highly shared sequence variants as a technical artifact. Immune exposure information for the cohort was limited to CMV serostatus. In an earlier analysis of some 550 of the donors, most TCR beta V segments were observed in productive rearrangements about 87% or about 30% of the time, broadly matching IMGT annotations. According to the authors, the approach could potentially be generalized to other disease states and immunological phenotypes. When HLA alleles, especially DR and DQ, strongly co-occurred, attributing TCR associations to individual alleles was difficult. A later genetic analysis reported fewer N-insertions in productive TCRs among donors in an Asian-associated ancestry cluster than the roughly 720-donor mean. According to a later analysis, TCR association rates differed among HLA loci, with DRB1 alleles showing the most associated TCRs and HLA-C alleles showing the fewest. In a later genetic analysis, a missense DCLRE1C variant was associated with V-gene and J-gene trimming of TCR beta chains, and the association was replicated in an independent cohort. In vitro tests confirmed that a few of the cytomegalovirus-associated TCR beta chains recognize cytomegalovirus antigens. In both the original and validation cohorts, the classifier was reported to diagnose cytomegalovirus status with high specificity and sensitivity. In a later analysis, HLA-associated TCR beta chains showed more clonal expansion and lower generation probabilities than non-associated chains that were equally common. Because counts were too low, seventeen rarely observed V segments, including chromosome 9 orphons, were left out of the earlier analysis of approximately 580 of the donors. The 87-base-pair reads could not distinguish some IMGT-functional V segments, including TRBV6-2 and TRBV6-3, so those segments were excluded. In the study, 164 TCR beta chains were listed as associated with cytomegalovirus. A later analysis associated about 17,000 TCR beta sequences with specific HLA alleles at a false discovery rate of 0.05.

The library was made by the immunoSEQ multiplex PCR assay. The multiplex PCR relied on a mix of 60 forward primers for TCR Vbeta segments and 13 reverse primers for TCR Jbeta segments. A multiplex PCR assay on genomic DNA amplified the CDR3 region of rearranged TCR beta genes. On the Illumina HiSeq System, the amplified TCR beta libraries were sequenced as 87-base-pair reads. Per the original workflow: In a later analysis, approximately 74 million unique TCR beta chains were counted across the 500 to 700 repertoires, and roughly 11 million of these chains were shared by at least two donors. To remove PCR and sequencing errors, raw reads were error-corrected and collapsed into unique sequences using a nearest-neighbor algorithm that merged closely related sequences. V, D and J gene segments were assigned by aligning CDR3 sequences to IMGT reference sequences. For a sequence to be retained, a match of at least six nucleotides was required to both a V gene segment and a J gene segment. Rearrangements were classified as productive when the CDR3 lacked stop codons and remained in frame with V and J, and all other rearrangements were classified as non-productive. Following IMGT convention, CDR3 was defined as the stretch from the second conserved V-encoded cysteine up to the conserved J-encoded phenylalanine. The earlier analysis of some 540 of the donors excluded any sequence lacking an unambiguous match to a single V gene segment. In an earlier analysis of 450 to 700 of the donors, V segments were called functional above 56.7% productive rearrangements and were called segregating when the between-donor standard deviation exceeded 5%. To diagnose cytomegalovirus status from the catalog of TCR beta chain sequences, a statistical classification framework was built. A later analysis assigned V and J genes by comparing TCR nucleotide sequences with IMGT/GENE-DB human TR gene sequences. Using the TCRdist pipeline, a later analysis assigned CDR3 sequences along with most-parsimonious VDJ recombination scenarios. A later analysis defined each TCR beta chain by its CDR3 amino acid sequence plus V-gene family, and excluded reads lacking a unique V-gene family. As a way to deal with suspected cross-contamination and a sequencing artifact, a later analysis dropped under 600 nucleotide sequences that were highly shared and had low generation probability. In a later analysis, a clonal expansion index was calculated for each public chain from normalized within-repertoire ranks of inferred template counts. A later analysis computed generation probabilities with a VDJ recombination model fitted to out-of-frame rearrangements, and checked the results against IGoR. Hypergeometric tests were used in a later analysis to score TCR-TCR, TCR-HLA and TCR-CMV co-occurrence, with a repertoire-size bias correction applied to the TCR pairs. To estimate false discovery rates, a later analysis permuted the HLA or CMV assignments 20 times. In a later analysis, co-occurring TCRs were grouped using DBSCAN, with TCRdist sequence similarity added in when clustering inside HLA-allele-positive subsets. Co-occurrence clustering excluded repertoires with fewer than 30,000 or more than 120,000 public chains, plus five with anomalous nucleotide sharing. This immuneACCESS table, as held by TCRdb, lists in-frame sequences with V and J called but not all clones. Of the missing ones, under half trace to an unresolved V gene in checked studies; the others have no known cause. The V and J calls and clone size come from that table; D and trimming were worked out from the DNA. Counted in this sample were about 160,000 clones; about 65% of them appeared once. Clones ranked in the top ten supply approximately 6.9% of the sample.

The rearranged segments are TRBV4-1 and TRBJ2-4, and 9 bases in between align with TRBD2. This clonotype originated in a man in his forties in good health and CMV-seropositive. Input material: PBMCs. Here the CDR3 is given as CASSQVERGAINIQYF. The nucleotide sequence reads TGCGCCAGCAGCCAAGTCGAGCGGGGGGCCATAAACATTCAGTACTTC.